The following is a TCR beta chain sequence with its context. Antigen specificity is unknown. This CDR3 has 12 amino acids. The germline V gene has CDR1 MDHEN and CDR2 SYDVKM. Using immunoSEQ multiplex PCR, the repertoire was profiled, and TCRdb retains in-frame clones only, with some absent. The repertoire has over 60,000 clones, roughly 70% of them found once; the top ten carry 4.7%. This entry comes from a study of T cells in tumors after PD-1 blockade. Study-wide background: Each patient got pembrolizumab 200 mg every 3 weeks or cemiplimab 350 mg every 2 weeks. Daily vismodegib 150 mg continued in a subset of anti-PD-1-treated patients. Study-level points and caveats: About 41% of tumor TCR clonotypes were also found in blood.

Genomic DNA template from tumor biopsies or peripheral blood, roughly 550 ng to 6,004 ng input. This TCR was sampled from a human donor with basal cell carcinoma. The chain has TRBV28 and TRBJ1-2, with 7 bases matching TRBD1. This sample comprised PBMCs, obtained after anti-PD-1 treatment. The CDR3 coding sequence is TGTGCAACTTCTCGGGACAGCTATGGCTACACCTTC. Protein sequence: CATSRDSYGYTF.